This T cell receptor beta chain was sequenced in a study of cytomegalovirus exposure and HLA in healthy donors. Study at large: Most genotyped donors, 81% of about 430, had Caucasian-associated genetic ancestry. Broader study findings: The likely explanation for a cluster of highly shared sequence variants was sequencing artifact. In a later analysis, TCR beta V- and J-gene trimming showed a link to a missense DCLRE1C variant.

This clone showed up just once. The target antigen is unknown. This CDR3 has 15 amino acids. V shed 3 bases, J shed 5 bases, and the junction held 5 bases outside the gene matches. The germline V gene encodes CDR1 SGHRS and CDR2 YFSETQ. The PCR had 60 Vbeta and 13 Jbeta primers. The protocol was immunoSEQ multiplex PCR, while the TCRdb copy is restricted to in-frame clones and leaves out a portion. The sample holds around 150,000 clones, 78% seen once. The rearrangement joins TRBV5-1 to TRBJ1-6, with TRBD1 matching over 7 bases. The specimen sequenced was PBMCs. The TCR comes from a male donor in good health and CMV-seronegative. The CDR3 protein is CASSWDSGNNSPLHF. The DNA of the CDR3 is TGCGCCAGCAGCTGGGACAGTGGGAATAATTCACCCCTCCACTTT.